A single sample is the source of the 24 T cell receptor beta chains below, sequenced in a study of OX40 agonist ivuxolimab in advanced cancers. Assay used: immunoSEQ multiplex PCR; TCRdb lists only in-frame clones, some missing. The sample shows tens of thousands of clones, around nine tenths of them seen only once. The sequencing here drew on CD4+ or CD8+ T cells sorted from blood, taken in a trial of the OX40 agonist ivuxolimab. The source of these receptors is an adult with an advanced solid tumor such as melanoma, head and neck, liver or kidney cancer.

The rearrangement links TRBV27 to TRBJ1-5, with TRBD1 as a possible D gene (5 bases). Trimming took off 8 bases at V and 5 bases at J, with 19 bases between the two ends. The CDR3 has 15 residues. Germline CDR1 is MNHEY and CDR2 is SMNVEV (reference sequence). This CDR3 reads CASRQLGQGYQPQHF. The CDR3 nucleotides are TGTGCCAGCCGACAGCTGGGGCAGGGATATCAGCCCCAGCATTTT.

The chain is built from TRBV2 and TRBJ1-2, with a possible D match to TRBD1 (6 bases). Germline V gene data show CDR1 as SNHLY and CDR2 as FYNNEI. CDR3 size: 14 residues. Trimming took 1 base from V and 8 from J, leaving 14 bases between them. The CDR3 DNA is TGTGCCAGCAGTGAAGAATTCGGGGGCGGGGGCTACACCTTC. This gives the protein CASSEEFGGGGYTF.

V is TRBV10-2 and J is TRBJ2-7; D is uncertain. Germline CDR1 reads WSHSY; CDR2 reads SAAADI. There are 14 residues in the CDR3. Trimming pared 4 bases from V and 6 bases from J, leaving 16 bases between. CDR3 nucleotides: TGCGCCAGCAGTGTTGACCCAATGGGTGCCGAGCAGTACTTC. This translates into CASSVDPMGAEQYF.

The V gene is TRBV19, the J gene TRBJ2-7; 11 bases agree with TRBD1. CDR1 and CDR2 (germline): LNHDA, SQIVND (reference sequence). J gave up 0 bases and V 5 bases, and 3 bases lay outside the gene matches. The length of the CDR3 is 15 residues. CDR3 residues: CASSVGTGGSYEQYF. In DNA, the CDR3 is TGTGCCAGTAGTGTCGGGACAGGGGGCTCCTACGAGCAGTACTTC.

This chain connects TRBV2 to TRBJ2-3, with D perhaps matching TRBD1 or TRBD2 (6 bases each). The CDR3 is 13 residues long. Germline V gives CDR1 SNHLY, CDR2 FYNNEI. The V gene lost 4 bases and the J gene lost 5 bases, with 10 bases spanning the gap. This CDR3 reads CASSGGAGDTQYF. Written as DNA, the CDR3 is TGTGCCAGCAGTGGGGGGGCAGGAGATACGCAGTATTTT.

A single count supports this clone. The chain has TRBV11-1 and TRBJ2-5; TRBD2 matches at 7 bases. V trimming: 7 bases; J trimming: 2 bases; junction bases outside the gene matches: 13. The germline CDR1 and CDR2 sequences are SGHAT and FQDESV (reference sequence). The CDR3 contains 16 residues. The CDR3 loop is CASTKYGAGEQETQYF. In DNA form, the CDR3 reads TGTGCCAGCACCAAGTATGGGGCGGGGGAGCAAGAGACCCAGTACTTC. Full variable domain (remainder filled in from reference TRBV11-1 and TRBJ2-5): EAEVAQSPRYKITEKSQAVAFWCDPISGHATLYWYRQILGQGPELLVQFQDESVVDDSQLPKDRFSAERLKGVDSTLKIQPAELGDSAMYLCASTKYGAGEQETQYFGPGTRLLVL.

The table lists this clone with a few counts. The CDR3 carries no conserved terminal phenylalanine or tryptophan, so it likely arises from a read error. The chain has TRBV7-6 and TRBJ1-6; D uncertain. The CDR3 extends over 15 amino acids. The germline V gene encodes CDR1 SGHVS and CDR2 FNYEAQ. The germline V and J ends were trimmed by 0 bases and 7 bases, with 10 bases remaining between them. The CDR3 nucleotides read TGTGCCAGCAGCTTAGCGCAGGACGGAAATTCACCCCTCCACCTT. Residues: CASSLAQDGNSPLHL.

The chain combines TRBV28 with TRBJ2-2; 7 nucleotides line up with TRBD1. This CDR3 region has 14 residues. V lost 5 bases to trimming and J lost 3 bases; unmatched junction nucleotides: 3. Per germline, CDR1 MDHEN and CDR2 SYDVKM. CDR3 nucleotide sequence: TGTGCCAGCAGTGTTACAGGGGACACCGGGGAGCTGTTTTTT. Translation gives CASSVTGDTGELFF.

This clone was detected only a few times. The chain combines TRBV6-5 with TRBJ1-5, with TRBD1 matching 8 bases. CDR1 is MNHEY and CDR2 is SVGAGI in the germline V gene. The trim removed 6 bases at V and 1 base at J, leaving 5 bases unmatched. The CDR3 has 15 residues. CDR3 residues: CASRETGDSNQPQHF. The DNA for the CDR3 is TGTGCCAGCAGGGAGACAGGGGACAGCAATCAGCCCCAGCATTTT.

The chain links TRBV12-5 to TRBJ1-1; perhaps TRBD1 as D (5 bases). This CDR3 region has 13 residues. V was pared by 7 bases and J by 4 bases, with 13 bases between. Germline V gene sequence: CDR1 LGHNT, CDR2 FRNRAP. The CDR3 DNA reads as TGTGCTAGTGCTCTAGAGGGGCTCACTGAAGCTTTCTTT. It is translated as CASALEGLTEAFF.

The CDR3 DNA follows: TGTGCCAGCAGTTTTGGGGCGAACACTGAAGCTTTCTTT. Its translation: CASSFGANTEAFF. The rearrangement joins TRBV27 to TRBJ1-1; possibly TRBD1 for D (5 bases). The CDR3 extends over 13 amino acids. Trimming removed 3 bases at V and 1 base at J, with 6 bases between. Per germline, CDR1 MNHEY and CDR2 SMNVEV (reference sequence).

The chain recombines TRBV4-1 with TRBJ2-7; 7 nucleotides align to TRBD1. The J segment lost 1 base and the V segment lost 1 base, leaving 4 bases of the junction unmatched. CDR3 length equals 15 residues. Looked up from germline, CDR1 is MGHRA and CDR2 is YSYEKL. CDR3 coding DNA: TGCGCCAGCAGCCAAGCAGCACAGGGGTCCTACGAGCAGTACTTC. It yields the protein CASSQAAQGSYEQYF.

A few counts support this clone. CDR3 in DNA: TGTGCCACCAGCCCATGGGACAGGATCTCCTACGAGCAGTACTTC. This codes for CATSPWDRISYEQYF. V is TRBV15 and J is TRBJ2-7; 8 positions match TRBD1. The trim removed 5 bases at V and 0 bases at J, leaving 6 bases unmatched. The germline V gene encodes CDR1 LNHNV and CDR2 YYDKDF (reference sequence). This CDR3 has 15 amino acids.

The V and J genes are TRBV19 and TRBJ1-2, with D unresolved. In germline, CDR1 is LNHDA, CDR2 SQIVND (reference sequence). V was cut by 5 bases and J by 7 bases, with 14 bases left in between. This CDR3 is 13 amino acids long. The DNA for the CDR3 is TGTGCCAGTAGTCCCGGATTGGGTTTTGGCTACACCTTC. Translating gives CASSPGLGFGYTF.

The rearrangement uses TRBV5-1 and TRBJ2-6; D gene ambiguous. Germline V CDR1 and CDR2: SGHRS, YFSETQ. V was cut by 3 bases and J by 0 bases, with 4 bases left in between. The CDR3 has 14 amino acids. CDR3 protein: CASSWDSGANVLTF. The CDR3 DNA sequence: TGCGCCAGCAGCTGGGACTCTGGGGCCAACGTCCTGACTTTC.

The chain uses TRBV9 and TRBJ2-7; possible D gene TRBD2, 6 bases. In germline, CDR1 is SGDLS, CDR2 YYNGEE. The CDR3 loop spans 15 amino acids. The V and J ends lost 3 bases and 0 bases respectively, with 13 bases between them. CDR3 in amino acids: CASSGDGLLSYEQYF. The CDR3 region has the DNA TGTGCCAGCAGCGGGGACGGACTACTCTCCTACGAGCAGTACTTC.

The rearrangement uses TRBV6-5 and TRBJ1-1; D is unresolved. This CDR3 is built from 14 residues. Trimming took 0 bases from V and 0 from J, leaving 5 bases between them. Germline CDR1 is MNHEY and CDR2 is SVGAGI. The CDR3 is CASSYSLMNTEAFF. The CDR3 DNA is TGTGCCAGCAGTTACTCCCTTATGAACACTGAAGCTTTCTTT.

The chain employs TRBV10-2 and TRBJ1-5, with D unclear. Per germline, CDR1 WSHSY and CDR2 SAAADI. The CDR3 sequence is 11 residues long. V lost 3 bases to trimming and J lost 11 bases, with 8 bases between them. The CDR3 DNA sequence: TGCGCCAGCAGTGATAAGTTTACCCAGCATTTT. Amino acid sequence: CASSDKFTQHF.

The rearrangement uses TRBV5-6 and TRBJ1-1; perhaps TRBD1 as D (5 bases). In germline, CDR1 is SGHDT, CDR2 YYEEEE. Trimming removed 0 bases at V and 1 base at J, with 13 bases between. CDR3 length equals 16 residues. CDR3 sequence reads: CASSLEGIRSNTEAFF. The CDR3, as DNA: TGTGCCAGCAGCTTGGAGGGGATTAGATCGAACACTGAAGCTTTCTTT.

The chain uses TRBV2 and TRBJ1-4, with 7 positions matching TRBD1. J was trimmed by 2 bases and V by 3 bases; bases with no gene match: 6. Germline values: CDR1 SNHLY, CDR2 FYNNEI. CDR3 size: 16 residues. The CDR3 region has the DNA TGTGCCAGCAGTGAGTTGACAGGGACCACTAATGAAAAACTGTTTTTT. Residues: CASSELTGTTNEKLFF. The full variable domain, completed using reference TRBV2 and TRBJ1-4, is EPEVTQTPSHQVTQMGQEVILRCVPISNHLYFYWYRQILGQKVEFLVSFYNNEISEKSEIFDDQFSVERPDGSNFTLKIRSTKLEDSAMYFCASSELTGTTNEKLFFGSGTQLSVL.

This chain links TRBV7-2 with TRBJ2-5, with D perhaps TRBD2 (5 bases). The CDR3 runs 15 residues. Per germline, CDR1 SGHTA and CDR2 FQGNSA. Trimming pared 5 bases from V and 5 bases from J, leaving 18 bases between. The CDR3 nucleotides read TGTGCCAGCAGCCCTCAGGACCCGCGCGGGGAGACCCAGTACTTC. Its translation is CASSPQDPRGETQYF. Complete variable domain (other parts from reference TRBV7-2 and TRBJ2-5): GAGVSQSPSNKVTEKGKDVELRCDPISGHTALYWYRQSLGQGLEFLIYFQGNSAPDKSGLPSDRFSAERTGGSVSTLTIQRTQQEDSAVYLCASSPQDPRGETQYFGPGTRLLVL.

This rearrangement joins TRBV15 to TRBJ1-6; D is uncertain. V was shortened by 1 base and J by 0 bases, with 10 bases between the two germline ends. CDR1 is LNHNV and CDR2 is YYDKDF in the germline V gene (reference sequence). The CDR3 runs 17 residues. This CDR3 is CATSRVGGSSYNSPLHF. As DNA, the CDR3 is TGTGCCACCAGCAGAGTAGGAGGGAGCTCCTATAATTCACCCCTCCACTTT.

The rearrangement links TRBV27 to TRBJ2-2; D is perhaps TRBD1 (6 bases). CDR3 length: 15 amino acids. Per the germline V gene, CDR1 is MNHEY and CDR2 is SMNVEV (reference sequence). The ends were cut back, 2 bases at V and 2 bases at J, with 9 bases in the middle. The CDR3 loop is CASSLGQINTGELFF. DNA of the CDR3: TGTGCCAGCAGTTTAGGACAGATCAACACCGGGGAGCTGTTTTTT.

This rearrangement joins TRBV6-5 to TRBJ2-5; 10 bases match TRBD1. Germline V gene data show CDR1 as MNHEY and CDR2 as SVGAGI. The CDR3 extends over 15 amino acids. J gave up 5 bases and V 2 bases, and 5 bases lay outside the gene matches. CDR3: CASSYVDRGSETQYF. The CDR3 nucleotides are TGTGCCAGCAGTTACGTGGACAGGGGGTCTGAGACCCAGTACTTC.